The source of this TCR beta chain is a study of blood T cell repertoires in COVID-19. Study background: Italy, Spain and the United States were the sources of the convalescent and acute COVID-19 samples. T cells, B-cell-depleted T cells, or PBMCs supplied cDNA or gDNA.

Germline CDR1 KGHSH, CDR2 LQKENI. V was pared by 6 bases and J by 1 base, with 8 bases of the junction left unmatched. This CDR3 has 15 residues. In the study's own analysis: Amplification of reference gene primers was used by the study to estimate nucleated cell counts. Repertoires were generated with immunoSEQ multiplex PCR, while TCRdb's copy carries only in-frame clones and drops some. The DNA gave D and trimming, while V, J and clone size come from that table. The sample includes 57,000 or so clones, approximately 79% of them seen just once. Sequencing was performed on peripheral blood. The receptor's source is a woman older than 75 with active or convalescent COVID-19. The V call is TRBV18, the J call TRBJ2-5, with 7 positions matching TRBD2. The CDR3 is CASSPRTSSQETQYF. The CDR3 DNA reads as TGTGCCAGCTCTCCTCGGACTAGTAGCCAAGAGACCCAGTACTTC.